This T cell receptor (beta chain) originates from a study of T cells in Graves' hyperthyroidism and ophthalmopathy (dated by TCRdb to the late 2010s). Some background on the complete study: Peripheral blood was sampled at the time of initial diagnosis, prior to any treatment. A discovery cohort of approximately 97 patients, approximately 44 with Graves' ophthalmopathy and approximately 60 with stable Graves' hyperthyroidism, was used to find distinguishing TCR V-J signatures. Whether ophthalmopathy could be predicted prospectively was tested in an independent validation cohort made up of roughly 19 hyperthyroidism patients plus 17 patients who later progressed to ophthalmopathy. The 100 discovery patients were randomly divided into training and test sets at a 7:3 ratio. In addition, the study compared T-cell repertoires in thyroid tissue and in blood from about 6 Graves' hyperthyroidism patients. After sampling, hyperthyroidism patients received methimazole starting at 30 mg daily, and ophthalmopathy patients received high-dose intravenous methylprednisolone. According to the paper, TCR Vbeta CDR3 sequencing was carried out on 120 to 150 peripheral blood samples, which came from some 41 ophthalmopathy, 70 to 80 hyperthyroidism and roughly 17 progressor patients.

Amplification of TCR beta CDR3 regions was carried out from RNA transcripts. The first round of RT-PCR for the TCR CDR3 was performed with the HTBI primer set and the Qiagen OneStep RT-PCR kit. The libraries were constructed in a second round of multiplex PCR and then size-selected and purified. Sequencing of the libraries was done on an Illumina HiSeq2000 using paired-end 100 bp reads. Per the original workflow: Raw data were processed with SOAPnuke, discarding reads with adapters, uncalled bases, mean Phred below 15, or no exact constant-primer or identifier match. High-quality paired reads were merged with COPE v1.2.5, and unique nucleotide sequences were defined as clonotypes. MiTCR v1.1 was used to align clonotypes to the IMGT TRBV, TRBD and TRBJ reference segments. Only V-J combinations with frequency above 0.0001, covering approximately 99% of repertoires, were analysed. The TCS score was defined as F50 (clonal expansion) divided by E x V (chaos), with BLOSUM62-based TCRdist calculated between CDR3 peptides within each V-J. Welch's t-statistics and random forest reduced 500 to 650 V-J features to about 12, which were used in a naive Bayes classifier (R e1071). TCRdb cleaned the public reads at Q25 with fastp, built clones with MiXCR and kept in-frame beta chains. For every CDR3 protein sequence, its rows merge into one entry that carries the most common genes and DNA. The V and J calls follow TCRdb's processing rather than the paper's. The sample table contains roughly 380,000 distinct CDR3 sequences; only one count was recorded for roughly 13% of them. The ten largest account for less than 25% of the sample.

The hyperthyroidism patients were between 18 and 65 years old and newly diagnosed, with a disease duration of less than 2 months. Exclusion was applied to patients with uncontrolled infections, other autoimmune diseases, pregnancy or lactation. Clinical symptoms, serum thyroxine and TRAb, thyroid ultrasound, and orbital computed tomography formed the basis for the diagnoses. Blood from progressor patients was collected at the time of first diagnosis with hyperthyroidism, before any ophthalmopathy symptoms had appeared. PBMCs were separated from roughly 9.6 ml of fresh peripheral blood using Ficoll-Paque density gradient centrifugation. Progressor patients were defined as those initially diagnosed with Graves' hyperthyroidism in whom ophthalmopathy developed during follow-up. Total RNA was extracted with Trizol reagent, and quality was checked on an Agilent 2100 Bioanalyzer. Regarding this clonotype: It lacks a known antigen. Per-nucleotide qualities are absent, and no much larger clonotype sits a single base away.

Overall study results and their limits: Most expanded thyroid clonotypes (frequency above 0.001) were also detected in blood, a finding suggesting that blood repertoires may reflect thyroid immune responses. Sample size was not statistically predetermined, and blinding of investigators to group allocation was not performed. During validation, the model predicted progression to ophthalmopathy a median of about 6.3 months ahead of onset, with almost 71% sensitivity and 72.22% specificity. A 13 V-J signature model separated ophthalmopathy from stable hyperthyroidism, with approximately 87% sensitivity and 81.08% specificity in cross-validation and 80%/75% in testing.

The germline V gene gives CDR1 as SGHVS and CDR2 as FQNEAQ. V loses 3 bases of germline sequence and J loses 1 base, and the interval between the two ends is 12 bases. Counted from cysteine to phenylalanine, this CDR3 has 16 amino acids. This entry keeps only the CDR3 DNA: 48 bases, framed from base 1. The chain employs TRBV7-8 and TRBJ2-2; the D gene is possibly TRBD2, with 5 bases matching. The source of this sequence is a man younger than 45 with Graves' hyperthyroidism that later progressed to Graves' ophthalmopathy. The sequencing input was blood. The sequenced DNA is TGTGCCAGCAGCTTCCAGGTTGGGAGGAACACCGGGGAGCTGTTTTTT. It is translated as CASSFQVGRNTGELFF.